Given below is one TCR beta chain in context. Germline loops: CDR1 MNHNY, CDR2 SVGAGI (reference sequence). The CDR3 consists of 13 residues. V was pared by 6 bases and J by 4 bases, with 12 bases between. This sample was taken from a study of blood T cell repertoires in COVID-19. Across the whole study: The origin of the acute and convalescent COVID-19 samples was the United States, Italy and Spain. Nucleic acid was either cDNA or gDNA, and it came from T cells, B-cell-depleted T cells, or PBMCs.

As handled by the study authors: Amplification with reference gene primers provided the estimates of nucleated cell counts. TCRdb keeps only in-frame clones here, not all; method: immunoSEQ multiplex PCR. The V and J calls and clone size were taken over from that table, and D and trimming were inferred from the DNA. In the table there are about 20,000 clones, roughly 88% of which are singletons. The chain joins TRBV6-6 to TRBJ1-2; D possibly corresponds to TRBD1 (6 bases). Sequencing was done on a sample of peripheral blood. The TCR comes from a human donor in a cohort sampled during active COVID-19. The CDR3 loop reads CASSRDKSYGYTF. The CDR3 DNA reads as TGTGCCAGCAGCCGGGACAAGTCCTATGGCTACACCTTC.